The entry below describes one TCR beta chain. The table came from immunoSEQ multiplex PCR; TCRdb's copy has only in-frame clones and leaves some out. The repertoire holds about 73,000 clones, with roughly 90% as singletons. This sample is part of a study of T cell changes during pregnancy in multiple sclerosis. This CDR3 spans 13 amino acids. The germline V gene encodes CDR1 SGHDT and CDR2 YYEEEE. With 4 bases clipped from V and 4 bases from J, the junction kept 4 bases outside the gene matches. The sequences come from peripheral blood, collected after pregnancy. The sequence came from a female donor in good health, enrolled as a control in a pregnancy study. The V gene is TRBV5-6, the J gene TRBJ1-2, with TRBD1 matching over 7 bases. CDR3 bases: TGTGCCAGCAGCCCAAGACAGGGCTATGGCTACACCTTC. As protein: CASSPRQGYGYTF.